The 22 T cell receptor beta chains presented below share a single source sample, sequenced in a study of cytomegalovirus exposure and HLA in healthy donors. Researchers ran the PCR with 60 Vbeta and 13 Jbeta primers. Data came from immunoSEQ multiplex PCR; TCRdb stores just in-frame clones and leaves some out. There are some 120,000 clones in the sample; around 61% occur only once, and 2.2% lies in the top ten. Specimen: PBMCs. These receptors were collected from a woman aged 30 to 39 in good health and CMV-seronegative.

This clone was detected a few times. The chain employs TRBV9 and TRBJ2-1, with 10 nucleotides matching TRBD1. V was clipped by 4 bases and J by 3 bases; unmatched bases: 4. Germline V gene sequence: CDR1 SGDLS, CDR2 YYNGEE. The CDR3 sequence is 15 residues long. The CDR3 loop is CASSMTGGGYNEQFF. As DNA, the CDR3 is TGTGCCAGCAGCATGACAGGGGGCGGCTACAATGAGCAGTTCTTC.

The chain couples TRBV5-1 to TRBJ2-7; maybe TRBD2 (5 bases). The CDR3 totals 14 residues. Germline V gene lookup returns CDR1 SGHRS and CDR2 YFSETQ. Trimming pared 4 bases from V and 1 base from J, leaving 12 bases between. Written as DNA, the CDR3 is TGCGCCAGCAGCGGCGCGGGTGGGTCCTACGAGCAGTACTTC. As protein: CASSGAGGSYEQYF. Using reference TRBV5-1 and TRBJ2-7 for the parts outside the CDR3, the full variable domain is KAGVTQTPRYLIKTRGQQVTLSCSPISGHRSVSWYQQTPGQGLQFLFEYFSETQRNKGNFPGRFSGRQFSNSRSEMNVSTLELGDSALYLCASSGAGGSYEQYFGPGTRLTVT.

J is TRBJ2-7 and V is TRBV4-1, with 15 positions matching TRBD2. CDR3 length: 18 amino acids. V lost 4 bases to trimming and J lost 0 bases; unmatched junction nucleotides: 7. CDR1 is MGHRA and CDR2 is YSYEKL in the germline V gene. The CDR3 DNA is TGCGCCAGCAGCCCCGGACTAGCGGGAGGGTTGGGCTCCTACGAGCAGTACTTC. It yields the protein CASSPGLAGGLGSYEQYF.

This clone was seen only a few times. CDR3 protein: CASSLGLAGENEQFF. CDR3 nucleotides: TGTGCCAGCAGCCTGGGACTAGCGGGAGAGAATGAGCAGTTCTTC. J is TRBJ2-1 and V is TRBV5-5; TRBD2 agrees at 14 bases. The CDR3 has 15 residues. V lost 4 bases to trimming and J lost 7 bases; unmatched junction nucleotides: 4. Germline CDR1 and CDR2: SGHKS and YYEKEE (reference sequence).

The V gene is TRBV7-8, the J gene TRBJ1-5, with unresolved D. There are 15 residues in the CDR3. V dropped 3 bases and J dropped 7 bases, with 16 bases sitting between them. The germline CDR1 and CDR2 sequences are SGHVS and FQNEAQ. The CDR3 protein is CASSFTVLPNQPQHF. CDR3 nucleotide sequence: TGTGCCAGCAGCTTCACGGTACTTCCTAACCAGCCCCAGCATTTT.

This clone has a handful of counts. The rearrangement uses TRBV7-9 and TRBJ2-5, with TRBD2 identical over 12 bases. The CDR3 is made up of 16 amino acids. Losses at the gene ends were 1 base for V and 5 bases for J; bases not matched to a gene: 5. CDR1 is SEHNR, CDR2 FQNEAQ, per germline (reference sequence). For the CDR3, the DNA is TGTGCCAGCAGCTTAGGAGGACTAGCGGGATGGGAGACCCAGTACTTC. Translating gives CASSLGGLAGWETQYF.

Notes on this clone: A read error may produce the germline difference seen at one junction end. The chain has TRBV2 and TRBJ2-1; 7 bases are shared with TRBD2. CDR1 and CDR2 (germline): SNHLY, FYNNEI. The CDR3 loop spans 16 amino acids. CDR3 sequence reads: CASSEGLVGPYNEQFF. CDR3 in DNA: TGTGCCAGCAGCGAAGGACTAGTAGGGCCCTACAATGAGCAGTTCTTC.

CDR3 in DNA: TGTGCCAGCAGCCAGAGGGGACTCACCGGGGAGCTGTTTTTT. Protein: CASSQRGLTGELFF. The chain has TRBV4-2 and TRBJ2-2, with D possibly matching TRBD2 (6 bases). Germline CDR1 is LGHNA and CDR2 is YNFKEQ. This CDR3 is 14 amino acids long. V lost 3 bases and J 4 bases, leaving 9 bases between the germline ends.

The genes are TRBV27 and TRBJ1-1; no clear D gene. Per the germline V gene, CDR1 is MNHEY and CDR2 is SMNVEV (reference sequence). V lost 6 bases and J lost 2, with 7 bases in between. The CDR3 contains 12 residues. The CDR3 reads CASRTANTEAFF. In DNA form, the CDR3 reads TGTGCCAGCAGAACAGCAAACACTGAAGCTTTCTTT.

In the case of this clone: Compared with germline, one end of the junction differs, possibly owing to a read error. The CDR3 sequence: CAGSWTGEVSGYTF. As DNA, the CDR3 is TGTGCCGGCAGCTGGACAGGCGAAGTAAGTGGCTACACCTTC. J is TRBJ1-2 and V is TRBV2; 7 bases match TRBD1. CDR3 size: 14 residues. Germline-derived CDR1 and CDR2 are SNHLY and FYNNEI.

This clone was observed a single time. The chain is built from TRBV2 and TRBJ1-1; D is uncertain. CDR1 and CDR2 from the germline V gene are SNHLY and FYNNEI. The length of the CDR3 is 13 residues. V gave up 4 bases and J gave up 4 bases, with 10 bases separating them. The CDR3 nucleotides are TGTGCCAGCAGTGGGCGGGGAGCCACTGAAGCTTTCTTT. Its translation is CASSGRGATEAFF.

This clone was detected only a few times. The chain combines TRBV7-6 with TRBJ2-6; weak D call: TRBD1 (5 bases). The CDR3 has 18 residues. V was cut by 0 bases and J by 4 bases, with 16 bases left in between. The V gene's germline CDR1 is SGHVS and CDR2 FNYEAQ. The CDR3 coding sequence is TGTGCCAGCAGCTTAGCGCCCACAGGTGCTTGGGGGGCCAACGTCCTGACTTTC. It specifies CASSLAPTGAWGANVLTF.

The J gene is TRBJ2-5, the V gene TRBV21-1; the DNA was not compared with TRBD2, the D call given in the table. TRBV21-1 is a known pseudogene. The CDR3 has 17 amino acids. The CDR3 coding sequence is TGTGCCAGCAGCTGCAAGCGGGAAGGGGATTTCGAGGAGACCCAGTACTTC. Its translation: CASSCKREGDFEETQYF.

The chain uses TRBV19 and TRBJ1-2; 8 nucleotides agree with TRBD1. The CDR3 is 14 residues long. Trimming took 0 bases from V and 8 from J; bases not matched to a gene: 5. Germline V gene lookup returns CDR1 LNHDA and CDR2 SQIVND (reference sequence). CDR3 loop: CASSIERTGFGYTF. The CDR3 DNA reads as TGTGCCAGTAGTATAGAACGGACAGGGTTCGGCTACACCTTC. The full variable domain, completed using reference TRBV19 and TRBJ1-2, is DGGITQSPKYLFRKEGQNVTLSCEQNLNHDAMYWYRQDPGQGLRLIYYSQIVNDFQKGDIAEGYSVSREKKESFPLTVTSAQKNPTAFYLCASSIERTGFGYTFGSGTRLTVV.

This clone was picked up a small number of times. The J gene is TRBJ2-1, the V gene TRBV6-5; TRBD2 aligns across 12 bases. The CDR3 is made up of 15 amino acids. Unmatched junction bases numbered 4, after V lost 6 bases and J lost 4 bases. Germline CDR1 MNHEY, CDR2 SVGAGI. The CDR3 DNA follows: TGTGCCAGCAGAAGACTAGCGGGAGCTTACAATGAGCAGTTCTTC. Translated, it gives CASRRLAGAYNEQFF.

V usage is TRBV10-1 and J usage is TRBJ2-3, with D possibly matching TRBD2 (6 bases). CDR3 length: 12 residues. Germline lookup yields CDR1 WNHNN and CDR2 SYGVQD (reference sequence). With 0 bases removed from V and 11 bases from J, the gap between germline ends came to 9 bases. CDR3 amino acids: CASSESGTWQYF. CDR3 in DNA: TGCGCCAGCAGTGAGTCCGGGACTTGGCAGTATTTT.

This chain joins TRBV21-1 and TRBJ2-7; the table calls TRBD1, which could not be checked here. TRBV21-1 is classified as a pseudogene. The CDR3 consists of 11 residues. For the CDR3, the DNA is TGTGCCAGCAGTGGGACAGGGTGGCAGTACTTC. As protein: CASSGTGWQYF.

This clone has more than one count but fewer than ten. This rearrangement joins TRBV5-4 to TRBJ2-2; 8 bases fit TRBD2. Germline V gene sequence: CDR1 SGHNT, CDR2 YYREEE (reference sequence). With V trimmed by 4 bases and J by 3 bases, 8 bases remained unmatched. The CDR3 runs 16 residues. The CDR3 spells CASSRGGNSYTGELFF. CDR3 coding DNA: TGTGCCAGCAGCCGGGGGGGAAACAGCTACACCGGGGAGCTGTTTTTT.

V usage is TRBV30 and J usage is TRBJ1-2; D is unresolved. V dropped 3 bases and J dropped 4 bases, with 12 bases sitting between them. Germline CDR1 and CDR2: GTSNPN and SVGIG (reference sequence). The CDR3 is made up of 13 amino acids. The CDR3: CAWSGDLGYGYTF. The DNA for the CDR3 is TGTGCCTGGAGCGGGGATCTGGGCTATGGCTACACCTTC.

The chain links TRBV5-1 to TRBJ2-7, with 11 nucleotides matching TRBD1. The trim removed 4 bases at V and 6 bases at J, leaving 6 bases unmatched. The CDR3 extends over 14 amino acids. The germline V gene encodes CDR1 SGHRS and CDR2 YFSETQ. CDR3 sequence: CASSPGQGATEQYF. For the CDR3, the DNA is TGCGCCAGCAGCCCCGGACAGGGGGCTACCGAGCAGTACTTC.

The V gene is TRBV4-2, the J gene TRBJ2-5, with TRBD2 matching 7 bases. The CDR3 covers 16 residues. Trimming cost V 0 bases and J 2 bases; bases outside gene matches: 6. Germline V gives CDR1 LGHNA, CDR2 YNFKEQ. Written as DNA, the CDR3 is TGTGCCAGCAGCCAAGAAACGGGAGGTTTTCAAGAGACCCAGTACTTC. Protein product: CASSQETGGFQETQYF.

The chain joins TRBV7-8 to TRBJ1-2; 10 bases are a match to TRBD1. J lost 5 bases, V lost 2 bases, and 14 bases had no gene match. This CDR3 is built from 18 residues. The germline V gene has CDR1 SGHVS and CDR2 FQNEAQ. CDR3 nucleotides: TGTGCCAGCAGCTTATGGTCCCGTGGGACAGGGGCAGTGTATGGCTACACCTTC. Translating it yields CASSLWSRGTGAVYGYTF. The entire variable domain, with the rest obtained from reference TRBV7-8 and TRBJ1-2, is as follows: GAGVSQSPRYKVAKRGQDVALRCDPISGHVSLFWYQQALGQGPEFLTYFQNEAQLDKSGLPSDRFFAERPEGSVSTLKIQRTQQEDSAVYLCASSLWSRGTGAVYGYTFGSGTRLTVV.